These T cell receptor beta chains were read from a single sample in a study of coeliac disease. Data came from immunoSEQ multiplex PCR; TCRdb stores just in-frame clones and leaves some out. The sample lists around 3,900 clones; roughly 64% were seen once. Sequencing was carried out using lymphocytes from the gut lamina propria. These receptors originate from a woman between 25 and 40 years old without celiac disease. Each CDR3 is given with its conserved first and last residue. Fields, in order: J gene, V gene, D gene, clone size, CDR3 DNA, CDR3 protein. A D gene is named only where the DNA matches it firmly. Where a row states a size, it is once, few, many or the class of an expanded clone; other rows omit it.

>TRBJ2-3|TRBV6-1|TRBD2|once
TGTGCCAGCGCCCTGGGTGGGGGGGGAGCAGATACGCAGTATTTT
CASALGGGGADTQYF
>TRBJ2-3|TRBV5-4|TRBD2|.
TGTGCCAGCAGCGCCCCGTCCACTAGCGGGGGGGCCCGAAATACGCAGTATTTT
CASSAPSTSGGARNTQYF
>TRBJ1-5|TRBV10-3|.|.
TGTGCCATCAGTCGAGATAGCAATCAGCCCCAGCATTTT
CAISRDSNQPQHF
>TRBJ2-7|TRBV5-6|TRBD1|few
TGTGCCAGCAGCTGGGGACAGGGCTCCTACGAGCAGTACTTC
CASSWGQGSYEQYF
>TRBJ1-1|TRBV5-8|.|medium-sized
TGTGCCAGCAGCTTGGATAACAGGGTGAACACTGAAGCTTTCTTT
CASSLDNRVNTEAFF
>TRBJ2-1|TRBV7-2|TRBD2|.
TGTGCCAGCAGCTTAGCGGCGGTCCGACTAGCGGGCAATGAGCAGTTCTTC
CASSLAAVRLAGNEQFF
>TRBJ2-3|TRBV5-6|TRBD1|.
TGTGCCAGCAGCCGAGCAGTCCGGACAGGGAGTACGCAGTATTTT
CASSRAVRTGSTQYF
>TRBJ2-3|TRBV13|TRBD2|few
TGTGCCAGCAGCTTTACTAGCGGGGGCTTTTTAAGGACAGATACGCAGTATTTT
CASSFTSGGFLRTDTQYF
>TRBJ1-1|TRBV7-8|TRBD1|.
TGTGCCAGCAGCTTAGTGGCAGGGGGAGGAACTGAAGCTTTCTTT
CASSLVAGGGTEAFF
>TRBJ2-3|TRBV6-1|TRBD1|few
TGTGCCAGCAGTGAAGGGACCCGACAGGGCCCTAGCACAGATACGCAGTATTTT
CASSEGTRQGPSTDTQYF
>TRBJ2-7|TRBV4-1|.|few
TGCGCCAGCAGCCGCCTGGAGGGTTATTCCTACGAGCAGTACTTC
CASSRLEGYSYEQYF
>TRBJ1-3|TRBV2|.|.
TGTGCCACACAGGGTGCTGGAAACACCATATATTTT
CATQGAGNTIYF
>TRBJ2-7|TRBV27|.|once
TGTGCCAGCAGTCCATTCTACTACGAGCAGTACTTC
CASSPFYYEQYF
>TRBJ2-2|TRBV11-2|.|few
TGTGCCAGCAGCTTACGGGATGGACTAAGCACCGGGGAGCTGTTTTTT
CASSLRDGLSTGELFF
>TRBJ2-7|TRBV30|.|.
TGTGCCTGGAGGATGCAGTACAACGAGCAGTACTTC
CAWRMQYNEQYF
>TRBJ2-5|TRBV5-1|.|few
TGCGCCAGCAGCTTGGCCTCCCGATTCCGCAGGAAGCAAGAGACCCAGTACTTC
CASSLASRFRRKQETQYF
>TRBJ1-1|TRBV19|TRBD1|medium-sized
TGTGCCAGTAGTATCAACAGGGGGAATACTGAAGCTTTCTTT
CASSINRGNTEAFF
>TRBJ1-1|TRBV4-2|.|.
TGTGCCAGCAGCCAAGGGTCAGGGATGAACACTGAAGCTTTCTTT
CASSQGSGMNTEAFF
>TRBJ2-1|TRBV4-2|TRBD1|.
TGTGCCAGCAGCCAAGATCGGATCGGGACAGGATACAATGAGCAGTTCTTC
CASSQDRIGTGYNEQFF
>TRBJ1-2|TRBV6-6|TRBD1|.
TGTGCCAGCAGTCTCCAGACAGGGACGAACTATGGCTACACCTTC
CASSLQTGTNYGYTF
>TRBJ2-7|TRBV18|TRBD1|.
TGTGCCAGCACCGGGACAGGGGGCTTCGAGCAGTACTTC
CASTGTGGFEQYF
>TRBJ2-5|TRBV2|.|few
TGTGCCAGCAGTGAAGAGGGACTTTCCAGGGTGTACTTC
CASSEEGLSRVYF
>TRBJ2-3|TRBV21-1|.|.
TGTGCCAGCAGCAAAGCGGGGGAGGTGGCAGATACGCAGTATTTT
CASSKAGEVADTQYF
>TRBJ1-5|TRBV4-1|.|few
TGCGCCAGCAGCCAGGTTAACACCAATCAGCCCCAGCATTTT
CASSQVNTNQPQHF
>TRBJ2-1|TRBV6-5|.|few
TGTGCCAGCAGTTACGCATCTACGCGAGAGCAGTTCTTC
CASSYASTREQFF
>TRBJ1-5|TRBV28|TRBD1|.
TGTGCCAGCAGTTGGGGGGACAGACAGAATCAGCCCCAGCATTTT
CASSWGDRQNQPQHF
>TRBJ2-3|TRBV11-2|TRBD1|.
TGTGCCAGCAGCGCGAACCTTCAGGGGGAACCCACAGATACGCAGTATTTT
CASSANLQGEPTDTQYF
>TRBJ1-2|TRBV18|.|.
TGTGCCAGCTCACCACAAACCGACAGTTATGGCTACACCTTC
CASSPQTDSYGYTF
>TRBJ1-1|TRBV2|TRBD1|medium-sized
TGTGCCAGCAGGTCCCAGGGGGCTTCTATGAACACTGAAGCTTTCTTT
CASRSQGASMNTEAFF
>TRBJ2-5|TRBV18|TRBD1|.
TGTGCCAGCTCACCACTCACAGGGGAAGAGACCCAGTACTTC
CASSPLTGEETQYF
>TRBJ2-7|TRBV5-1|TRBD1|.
TGCGCCAGCAGGCGACAGGGGCGAAGTGTGGAGCAGTACTTC
CASRRQGRSVEQYF
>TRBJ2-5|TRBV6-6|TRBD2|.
TGTGCCAGCAGTCCCACTAGCGGGACCCAGTACTTC
CASSPTSGTQYF
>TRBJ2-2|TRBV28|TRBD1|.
TGTGCCAGCAGCCTCTTGAGGGGGCTCGGCGGGGAGCTGTTTTTT
CASSLLRGLGGELFF
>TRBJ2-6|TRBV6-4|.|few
TGTGCCAGCAGTGAACAGGGAACCGGGGCCAACGTCCTGACTTTC
CASSEQGTGANVLTF
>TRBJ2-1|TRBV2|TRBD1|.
TGTGCCAGCAGTGGGACAGGGATGGGAGCTAATGAGCAGTTCTTC
CASSGTGMGANEQFF
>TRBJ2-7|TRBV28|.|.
TGTGCCAGCAGTTTATTCGTAAACACAGTCGAATACGAGCAGTACTTC
CASSLFVNTVEYEQYF
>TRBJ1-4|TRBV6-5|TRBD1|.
TGTGCCAGTCGAACAGGGGAAGCAACTAATGAAAAACTGTTTTTT
CASRTGEATNEKLFF
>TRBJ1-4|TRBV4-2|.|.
TGTGCCAGCAGCTTGGTCAGGATGTGGACTAATGAAAAACTGTTTTTT
CASSLVRMWTNEKLFF
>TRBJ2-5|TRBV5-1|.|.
TGCGCCAGCAGCCGAGGACTCAGTGAGACCCAGTACTTC
CASSRGLSETQYF
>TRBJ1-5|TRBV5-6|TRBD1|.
TGTGCCAGCAGCTTGGTAACAGGGGGCGGAGATCCGCCCCAGCATTTT
CASSLVTGGGDPPQHF
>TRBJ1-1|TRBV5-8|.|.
TGTGCCAGCAGCTTTTCGGCAGGGGCCACCCTGAACACTGAAGCTTTCTTT
CASSFSAGATLNTEAFF
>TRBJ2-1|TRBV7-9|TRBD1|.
TGTGCCAGCAGCTTAGGGGGACAGGGTGTTCATGAGCAGTTCTTC
CASSLGGQGVHEQFF
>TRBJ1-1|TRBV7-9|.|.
TGTGCCAGCAGCTTACCAGGGCCGAACACTGAAGCTTTCTTT
CASSLPGPNTEAFF
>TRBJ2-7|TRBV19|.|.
TGTGCCAGTACGATTGCGGCAGGGCAATTCTACGAGCAGTACTTC
CASTIAAGQFYEQYF
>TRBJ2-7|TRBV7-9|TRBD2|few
TGTGCCAGCAGCTCCTCCTTTAGCGGGGGGGCCTACGAGCAGTACTTC
CASSSSFSGGAYEQYF
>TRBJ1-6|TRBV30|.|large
TGTGCCTGGAGTGAAGGGGGTATGAATTCACCCCTCCACTTT
CAWSEGGMNSPLHF
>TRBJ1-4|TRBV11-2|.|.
TGTGCCAGCAGCTACTCAACTAATGAAAAACTGTTTTTT
CASSYSTNEKLFF
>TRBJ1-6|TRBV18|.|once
TGTGCCAGCTCACCGACCGGGACAACCACCGGTTCACCCCTTCACTTT
CASSPTGTTTGSPLHF
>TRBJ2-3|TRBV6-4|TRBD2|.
TGTGCCAGCAGTGAGACTAGCGCCACAGATACGCAGTATTTT
CASSETSATDTQYF
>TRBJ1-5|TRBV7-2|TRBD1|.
TGTGCCAGCAGCTTAGCAGGGGGCGTCGGGTCGAGCCAGCATTTT
CASSLAGGVGSSQHF